This TCR beta chain was found in a study of blood T cell repertoires in COVID-19. Profiled with immunoSEQ multiplex PCR; TCRdb holds only in-frame clones, not every one. The sample has approximately 130,000 clones, approximately 85% seen once. Trimming shortened V by 5 bases and J by 0 bases, and 9 bases separated the two germline ends. The CDR3 consists of 14 residues. CDR1 and CDR2 (germline): SEHNR, FQNEAQ (reference sequence). The sequence derives from a human donor in a cohort sampled during active COVID-19. Sequencing used peripheral blood. V gene TRBV7-9 combines with J gene TRBJ2-3; no firm D call. The DNA of the CDR3 is TGTGCCAGCAGCCCCTCGACTAGCACAGATACGCAGTATTTT. It encodes CASSPSTSTDTQYF. The variable domain in full, with the rest retrieved from reference TRBV7-9 and TRBJ2-3, is DTGVSQNPRHKITKRGQNVTFRCDPISEHNRLYWYRQTLGQGPEFLTYFQNEAQLEKSRLLSDRFSAERPKGSFSTLEIQRTEQGDSAMYLCASSPSTSTDTQYFGPGTRLTVL.